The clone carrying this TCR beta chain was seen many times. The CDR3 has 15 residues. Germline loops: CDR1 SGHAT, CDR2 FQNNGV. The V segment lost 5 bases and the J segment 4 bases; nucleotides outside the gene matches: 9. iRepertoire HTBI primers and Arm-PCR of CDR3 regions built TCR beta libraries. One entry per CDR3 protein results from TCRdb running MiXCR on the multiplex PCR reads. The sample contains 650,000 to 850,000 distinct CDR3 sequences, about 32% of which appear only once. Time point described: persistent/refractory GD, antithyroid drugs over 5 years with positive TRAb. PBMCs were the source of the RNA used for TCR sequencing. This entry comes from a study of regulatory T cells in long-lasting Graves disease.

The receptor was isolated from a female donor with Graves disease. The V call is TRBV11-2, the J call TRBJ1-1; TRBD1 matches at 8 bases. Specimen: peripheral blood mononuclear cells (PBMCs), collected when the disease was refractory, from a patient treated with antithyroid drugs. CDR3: CASSQDRVGSTEAFF. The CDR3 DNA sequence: TGTGCCAGCAGCCAGGACAGGGTGGGGAGCACTGAAGCTTTCTTT.